The 19 T cell receptor beta chains below all came from one sample that was sequenced in a study of CD8 T cells in Susac syndrome (dated by TCRdb to between 2017 and 2020). Receptor amplification or capture employed the immunoSEQ multiplex PCR assay. RNA was extracted with the RNeasy kit and roughly 0.45 to 1 ug was reverse transcribed using random hexamers. Using fastp trimming at Q25 and MiXCR clonotype assembly, TCRdb reanalyzed the public sequencing data and kept in-frame beta chains. Each entry merges the rows of one CDR3 protein and shows their most common DNA and genes. For this sample the table gives a few hundred thousand distinct CDR3 sequences, of which approximately 95% were detected only once. The ten largest clones capture approximately 0.082% of the sample. Sample: CD4+ T cells from PBMCs. The receptors derive from a human donor with multiple sclerosis.

This clonotype was seen once. The CDR3 loop reads CASSPGQGHSGANVLTF. The CDR3 nucleotides are TGTGCCAGCAGCCCGGGACAGGGCCACTCTGGGGCCAACGTCCTGACTTTC. The chain is built from TRBV7-9 and TRBJ2-6, with 9 bases that match TRBD1. Looked up from germline, CDR1 is SEHNR and CDR2 is FQNEAQ (reference sequence). This CDR3 is built from 17 residues. V gave up 5 bases and J gave up 0 bases; unmatched junction bases: 5.

The chain recombines TRBV3-1 with TRBJ1-1; D is undetermined. This CDR3 comprises 13 residues. Germline assignment: CDR1 LGHDT and CDR2 YNNKEL (reference sequence). V was clipped by 1 base and J by 3 bases, with 6 bases between them. DNA of the CDR3: TGTGCCAGCAGCCAAGCGATTTACACTGAAGCTTTCTTT. Amino acids: CASSQAIYTEAFF. Full variable domain (outside the CDR3, taken from reference TRBV3-1 and TRBJ1-1): DTAVSQTPKYLVTQMGNDKSIKCEQNLGHDTMYWYKQDSKKFLKIMFSYNNKELIINETVPNRFSPKSPDKAHLNLHINSLELGDSAVYFCASSQAIYTEAFFGQGTRLTVV.

The genes are TRBV6-6 and TRBJ1-1; D may be TRBD1 (5 bases). There are 15 residues in the CDR3. V dropped 6 bases and J dropped 0 bases, with 14 bases sitting between them. Germline V CDR1 and CDR2: MNHNY, SVGAGI (reference sequence). The CDR3 region is CASRPLDRLNTEAFF. Here the CDR3 DNA reads TGTGCCAGCAGACCGTTAGACAGATTGAACACTGAAGCTTTCTTT.

The chain recombines TRBV5-1 with TRBJ2-1; the D gene is possibly TRBD2 (6 bases). There are 16 residues in the CDR3. V was pared by 6 bases and J by 3 bases, with 19 bases between. Germline-derived CDR1 and CDR2 are SGHRS and YFSETQ. The CDR3, as DNA: TGCGCCAGCACCCCCCTGGGCGGGGTACTCTACAATGAGCAGTTCTTC. It yields the protein CASTPLGGVLYNEQFF.

The J gene is TRBJ2-1, the V gene TRBV5-1; TRBD2 aligns across 8 bases. The V segment lost 4 bases and the J segment 0 bases; nucleotides outside the gene matches: 3. The CDR3 spans 15 residues. Germline CDR1 reads SGHRS; CDR2 reads YFSETQ. The CDR3 sequence is CASSVAGSSYNEQFF. In nucleotides, the CDR3 is TGCGCCAGCAGCGTAGCGGGAAGCTCCTACAATGAGCAGTTCTTC.

This clonotype was counted a few times. This chain links TRBV7-8 with TRBJ2-7, with D unresolved. The V gene lost 1 base and the J gene lost 1 base, with 5 bases spanning the gap. This CDR3 spans 13 amino acids. Per the germline V gene, CDR1 is SGHVS and CDR2 is FQNEAQ. The DNA of the CDR3 is TGTGCCAGCAGCTTAGATGGTTCCTACGAGCAGTACGTC. Its translation is CASSLDGSYEQYV.

The V call is TRBV30, the J call TRBJ1-2; weak D call: TRBD1 (6 bases). Germline CDR1 is GTSNPN and CDR2 is SVGIG (reference sequence). The CDR3 spans 12 residues. Trimming removed 2 bases from V and 4 bases from J, with 8 bases in between. CDR3 residues: CAWSQGTYGYTF. The CDR3 DNA follows: TGTGCCTGGAGTCAGGGGACCTATGGCTACACCTTC.

This clonotype showed up just once. This rearrangement joins TRBV20-1 to TRBJ2-5; possibly TRBD1 for D (5 bases). The CDR3 has 13 amino acids. CDR1 and CDR2 (germline): DFQATT, SNEGSKA (reference sequence). The CDR3 DNA sequence: TGCAGCGGAACCCAGGGAATGGAAGAGACCCAGTACTTC. Amino acid sequence: CSGTQGMEETQYF.

CDR3 in amino acids: CSVVQGANYGYTF. The CDR3 nucleotides are TGCAGCGTTGTGCAGGGGGCTAACTATGGCTACACCTTC. The V gene is TRBV29-1, the J gene TRBJ1-2, with 7 bases matching TRBD1. J lost 0 bases, V lost 4 bases, and 2 bases had no gene match. CDR1 is SQVTM and CDR2 is ANQGSEA in the germline V gene. The CDR3 runs 13 residues.

The chain employs TRBV30 and TRBJ1-2; D is undetermined. This CDR3 spans 12 amino acids. V was shortened by 0 bases and J by 7 bases, with 9 bases between the two germline ends. Germline CDR1 and CDR2: GTSNPN and SVGIG (reference sequence). Here the CDR3 reads CAWSVSGFGYTF. The CDR3, as DNA: TGTGCCTGGAGTGTTTCGGGATTTGGCTACACCTTC. Drawing the rest from reference TRBV30 and TRBJ1-2, the complete variable domain is SQTIHQWPATLVQPVGSPLSLECTVEGTSNPNLYWYRQAAGRGLQLLFYSVGIGQISSEVPQNLSASRPQDRQFILSSKKLLLSDSGFYLCAWSVSGFGYTFGSGTRLTVV.

This sequence joins TRBV18 and TRBJ2-3; D gene uncertain. CDR3 size: 16 residues. Trimming took off 6 bases at V and 3 bases at J, with 19 bases between the two ends. Germline V gene data show CDR1 as KGHSH and CDR2 as LQKENI. The CDR3: CASSPLPAAYTDTQYF. In DNA form, the CDR3 reads TGTGCCAGCTCGCCGCTTCCGGCGGCTTATACAGATACGCAGTATTTT.

This clonotype was seen only a few times. The CDR3 loop is CAWSVAGRGYTF. CDR3 in DNA: TGTGCCTGGAGTGTAGCAGGGCGCGGCTACACCTTC. This sequence joins TRBV30 and TRBJ1-2; maybe TRBD1 (5 bases). There are 12 residues in the CDR3. Germline V gene data show CDR1 as GTSNPN and CDR2 as SVGIG (reference sequence). V gave up 0 bases and J gave up 8 bases, with 10 bases separating them. The full variable domain, rest sourced from reference TRBV30 and TRBJ1-2, is SQTIHQWPATLVQPVGSPLSLECTVEGTSNPNLYWYRQAAGRGLQLLFYSVGIGQISSEVPQNLSASRPQDRQFILSSKKLLLSDSGFYLCAWSVAGRGYTFGSGTRLTVV.

The V gene is TRBV5-1, the J gene TRBJ2-7, with 9 nucleotides matching TRBD2. Germline V gene lookup returns CDR1 SGHRS and CDR2 YFSETQ. Germline trimming cut 4 bases from V and 0 bases from J; bases unmatched to any gene: 2. The CDR3 extends over 14 amino acids. The CDR3 DNA reads TGCGCCAGCAGCATTAGCGGGAGCTCCTACGAGCAGTACTTC. It encodes CASSISGSSYEQYF.

The chain carries TRBV9 and TRBJ1-2; 8 bases match TRBD1. This CDR3 region has 15 residues. Losses at the gene ends were 3 bases for V and 5 bases for J; bases not matched to a gene: 9. Germline CDR1 is SGDLS and CDR2 is YYNGEE. CDR3 sequence: CASSADRDPAYGYTF. DNA of the CDR3: TGTGCCAGCAGCGCGGACAGGGACCCGGCGTATGGCTACACCTTC.

The V call is TRBV3-1, the J call TRBJ2-4; 7 bases agree with TRBD2. CDR3 length equals 12 residues. Germline V gives CDR1 LGHDT, CDR2 YNNKEL (reference sequence). After removal of 5 bases from V and 8 bases from J, the junction contained 3 bases not matched to a gene. The CDR3: CASSGGGHIQYF. CDR3 nucleotides: TGTGCCAGCAGCGGGGGGGGTCACATTCAGTACTTC.

V and J are TRBV5-6 and TRBJ1-2; 9 bases line up with TRBD1. The germline gives CDR1 SGHDT, CDR2 YYEEEE. There are 15 residues in the CDR3. J was trimmed by 4 bases and V by 4 bases; bases with no gene match: 8. CDR3 loop: CASSIGQGLGYGYTF. Here the CDR3 DNA reads TGTGCCAGCAGCATAGGACAGGGGCTCGGCTATGGCTACACCTTC.

CDR3 protein: CASTKLNLATNEKLFF. DNA for the CDR3: TGTGCCAGCACCAAACTCAATCTTGCAACTAATGAAAAACTGTTTTTT. The chain employs TRBV12-3 or TRBV12-4 and TRBJ1-4; D is uncertain. This CDR3 region has 16 residues. The V gene lost 7 bases and the J gene lost 0 bases, with 15 bases spanning the gap.

The chain carries TRBV7-2 and TRBJ2-5; D possibly matches TRBD1 or TRBD2 (5 bases each). This CDR3 comprises 16 residues. V dropped 1 base and J dropped 5 bases, with 17 bases sitting between them. Germline CDR1 and CDR2: SGHTA and FQGNSA. This CDR3 reads CASSLGGDPVLETQYF. CDR3 DNA: TGTGCCAGCAGCTTAGGAGGGGATCCAGTATTGGAGACCCAGTACTTC.

CDR3 in amino acids: CSAWDGFTEAFF. CDR3 bases: TGCAGCGCCTGGGATGGCTTCACTGAAGCTTTCTTT. This chain connects TRBV29-1 to TRBJ1-1; D is unclear. Germline V gene sequence: CDR1 SQVTM, CDR2 ANQGSEA. V was trimmed by 7 bases and J by 4 bases, leaving 13 bases between them. The CDR3 extends over 12 amino acids.